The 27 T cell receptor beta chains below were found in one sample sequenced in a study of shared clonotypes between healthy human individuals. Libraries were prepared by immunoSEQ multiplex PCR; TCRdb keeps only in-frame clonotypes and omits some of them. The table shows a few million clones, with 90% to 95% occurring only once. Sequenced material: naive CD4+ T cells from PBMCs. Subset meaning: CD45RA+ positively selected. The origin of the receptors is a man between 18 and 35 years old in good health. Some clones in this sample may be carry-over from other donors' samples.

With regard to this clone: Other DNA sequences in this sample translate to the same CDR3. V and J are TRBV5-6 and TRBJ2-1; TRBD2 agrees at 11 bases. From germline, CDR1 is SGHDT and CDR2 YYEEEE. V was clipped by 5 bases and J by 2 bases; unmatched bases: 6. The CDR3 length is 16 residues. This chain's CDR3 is CASSLLAGVTYNEQFF. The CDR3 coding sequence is TGTGCCAGCAGTCTACTAGCGGGAGTAACCTACAATGAGCAGTTCTTC.

CDR3 sequence: CASSSPGAETQYF. CDR3 DNA: TGTGCCAGCAGCTCGCCCGGGGCGGAGACCCAGTACTTC. The chain has TRBV13 and TRBJ2-5, with D possibly called TRBD1 or TRBD2 (5 bases each). The germline V and J ends were trimmed by 4 bases and 5 bases, with 11 bases remaining between them. CDR1 and CDR2 (germline): PRHDT, FYEKMQ (reference sequence). CDR3 size: 13 residues.

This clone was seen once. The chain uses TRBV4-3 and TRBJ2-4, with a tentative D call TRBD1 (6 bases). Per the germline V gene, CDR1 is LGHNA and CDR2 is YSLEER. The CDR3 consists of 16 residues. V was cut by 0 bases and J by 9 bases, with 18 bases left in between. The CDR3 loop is CASSQDKAVRGTIQYF. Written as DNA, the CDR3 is TGCGCCAGCAGCCAAGATAAGGCGGTCAGGGGAACCATTCAGTACTTC.

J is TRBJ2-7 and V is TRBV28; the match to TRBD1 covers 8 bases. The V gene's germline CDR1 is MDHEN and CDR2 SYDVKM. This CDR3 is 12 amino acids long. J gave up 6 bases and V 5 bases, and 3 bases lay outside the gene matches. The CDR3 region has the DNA TGTGCCAGCAGTGACGACAGGGGCGAGCAGTACTTC. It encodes CASSDDRGEQYF. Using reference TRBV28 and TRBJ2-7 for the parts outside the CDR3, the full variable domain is DVKVTQSSRYLVKRTGEKVFLECVQDMDHENMFWYRQDPGLGLRLIYFSYDVKMKEKGDIPEGYSVSREKKERFSLILESASTNQTSMYLCASSDDRGEQYFGPGTRLTVT.

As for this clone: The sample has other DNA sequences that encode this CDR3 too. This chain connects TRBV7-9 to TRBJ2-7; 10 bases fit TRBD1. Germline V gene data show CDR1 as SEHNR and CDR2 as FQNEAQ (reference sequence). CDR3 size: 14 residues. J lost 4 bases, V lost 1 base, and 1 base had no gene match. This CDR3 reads CASSLGQGAYEQYF. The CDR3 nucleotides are TGTGCCAGCAGCTTAGGACAGGGGGCTTACGAGCAGTACTTC. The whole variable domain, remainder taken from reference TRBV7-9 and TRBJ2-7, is DTGVSQNPRHKITKRGQNVTFRCDPISEHNRLYWYRQTLGQGPEFLTYFQNEAQLEKSRLLSDRFSAERPKGSFSTLEIQRTEQGDSAMYLCASSLGQGAYEQYFGPGTRLTVT.

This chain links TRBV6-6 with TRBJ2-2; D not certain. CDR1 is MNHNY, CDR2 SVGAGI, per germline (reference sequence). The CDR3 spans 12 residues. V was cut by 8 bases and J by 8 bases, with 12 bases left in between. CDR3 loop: CASRSPTGELFF. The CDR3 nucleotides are TGTGCCAGCCGCTCCCCCACTGGGGAGCTGTTTTTT.

The CDR3 coding sequence is TGTGCCACCAGCCCGTCCCCCTCTGCTACTAATGAAAAACTGTTTTTT. Its translation: CATSPSPSATNEKLFF. This sequence joins TRBV15 and TRBJ1-4; D call uncertain. Trimming removed 5 bases from V and 2 bases from J, with 15 bases in between. Germline lookup yields CDR1 LNHNV and CDR2 YYDKDF (reference sequence). The CDR3 loop spans 16 amino acids.

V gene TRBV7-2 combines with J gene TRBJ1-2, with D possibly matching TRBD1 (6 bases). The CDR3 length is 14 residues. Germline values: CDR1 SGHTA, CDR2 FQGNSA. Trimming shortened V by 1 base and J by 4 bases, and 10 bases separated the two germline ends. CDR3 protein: CASSLDGGLYGYTF. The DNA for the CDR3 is TGTGCCAGCAGCTTAGATGGGGGGCTCTATGGCTACACCTTC.

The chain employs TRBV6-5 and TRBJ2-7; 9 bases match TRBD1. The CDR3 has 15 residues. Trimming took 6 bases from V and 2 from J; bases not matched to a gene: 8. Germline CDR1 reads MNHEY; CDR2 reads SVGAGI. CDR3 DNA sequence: TGTGCCAGCAGCCCGGACAGGGGACGGGCCTACGAGCAGTACTTC. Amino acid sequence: CASSPDRGRAYEQYF.

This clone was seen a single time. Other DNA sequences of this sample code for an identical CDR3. CDR3: CASSYKGNQPQHF. CDR3 coding DNA: TGTGCCAGCAGTTACAAGGGTAATCAGCCCCAGCATTTT. This chain joins TRBV6-5 and TRBJ1-5; D ambiguous. The CDR3 covers 13 residues. Trimming left V 2 bases short and J 4 bases short, with 6 bases between. Looked up from germline, CDR1 is MNHEY and CDR2 is SVGAGI.

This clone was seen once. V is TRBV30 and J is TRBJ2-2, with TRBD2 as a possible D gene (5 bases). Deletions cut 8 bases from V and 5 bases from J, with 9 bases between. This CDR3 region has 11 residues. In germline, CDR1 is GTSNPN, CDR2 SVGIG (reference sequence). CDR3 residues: CATRGTGELFF. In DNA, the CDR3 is TGTGCCACTCGGGGAACCGGGGAGCTGTTTTTT.

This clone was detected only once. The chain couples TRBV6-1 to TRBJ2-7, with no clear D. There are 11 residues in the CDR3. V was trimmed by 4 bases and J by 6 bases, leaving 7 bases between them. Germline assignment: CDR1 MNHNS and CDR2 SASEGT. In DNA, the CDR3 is TGTGCCAGCAGTGTCTCCCTCGAGCAGTACTTC. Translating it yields CASSVSLEQYF.

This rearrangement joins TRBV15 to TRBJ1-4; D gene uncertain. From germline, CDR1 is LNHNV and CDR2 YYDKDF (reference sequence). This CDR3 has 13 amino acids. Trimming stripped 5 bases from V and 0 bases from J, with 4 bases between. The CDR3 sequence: CATSGATNEKLFF. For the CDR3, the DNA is TGTGCCACCAGCGGTGCAACTAATGAAAAACTGTTTTTT. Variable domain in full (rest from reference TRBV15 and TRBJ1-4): DAMVIQNPRYQVTQFGKPVTLSCSQTLNHNVMYWYQQKSSQAPKLLFHYYDKDFNNEADTPDNFQSRRPNTSFCFLDIRSPGLGDTAMYLCATSGATNEKLFFGSGTQLSVL.

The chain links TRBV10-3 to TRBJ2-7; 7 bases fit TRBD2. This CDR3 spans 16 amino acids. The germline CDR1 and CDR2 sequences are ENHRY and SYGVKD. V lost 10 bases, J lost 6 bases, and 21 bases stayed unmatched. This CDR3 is CATLKARREGGGEQYF. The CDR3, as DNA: TGTGCCACCCTTAAGGCTCGAAGGGAGGGCGGAGGCGAGCAGTACTTC.

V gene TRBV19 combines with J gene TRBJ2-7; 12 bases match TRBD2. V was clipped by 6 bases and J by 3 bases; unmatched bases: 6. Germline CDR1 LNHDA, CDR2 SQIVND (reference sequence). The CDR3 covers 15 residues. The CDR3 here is CASRLAGGEYYEQYF. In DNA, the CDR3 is TGTGCCAGTAGACTAGCGGGAGGTGAATACTACGAGCAGTACTTC.

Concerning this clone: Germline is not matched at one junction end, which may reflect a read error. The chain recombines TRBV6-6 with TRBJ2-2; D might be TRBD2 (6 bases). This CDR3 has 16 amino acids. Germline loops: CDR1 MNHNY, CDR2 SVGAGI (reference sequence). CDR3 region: CASSHSVSGNTGELFF. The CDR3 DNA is TGTGCCAGCAGTCACTCGGTTAGCGGGAACACCGGGGAGCTGTTTTTT.

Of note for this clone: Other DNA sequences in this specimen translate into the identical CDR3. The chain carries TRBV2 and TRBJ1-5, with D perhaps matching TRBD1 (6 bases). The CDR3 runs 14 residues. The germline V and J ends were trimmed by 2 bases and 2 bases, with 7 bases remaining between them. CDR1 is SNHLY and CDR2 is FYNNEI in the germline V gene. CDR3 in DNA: TGTGCCAGCAGTGAAAGGGGGGGCAATCAGCCCCAGCATTTT. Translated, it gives CASSERGGNQPQHF.

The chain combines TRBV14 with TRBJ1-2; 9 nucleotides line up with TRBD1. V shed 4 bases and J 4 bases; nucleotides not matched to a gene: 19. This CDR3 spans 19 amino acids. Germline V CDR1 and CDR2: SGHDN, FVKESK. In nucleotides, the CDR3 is TGTGCCAGCAGCCCCGAGGGCCTAAGGGACAGGGCGGAGAGCTATGGCTACACCTTC. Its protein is CASSPEGLRDRAESYGYTF.

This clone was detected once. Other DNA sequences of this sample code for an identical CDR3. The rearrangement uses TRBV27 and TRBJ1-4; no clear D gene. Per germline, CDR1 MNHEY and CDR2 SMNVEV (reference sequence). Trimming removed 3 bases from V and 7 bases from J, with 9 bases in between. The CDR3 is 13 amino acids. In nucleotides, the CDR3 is TGTGCCAGCAGTTTGTTGGGTAGTGAAAAACTGTTTTTT. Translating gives CASSLLGSEKLFF.

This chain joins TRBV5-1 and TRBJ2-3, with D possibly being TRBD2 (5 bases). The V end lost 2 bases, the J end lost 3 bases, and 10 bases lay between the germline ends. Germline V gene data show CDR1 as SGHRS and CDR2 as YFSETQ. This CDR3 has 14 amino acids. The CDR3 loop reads CASSFSARTDTQYF. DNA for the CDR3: TGCGCCAGCAGCTTTAGCGCAAGGACAGATACGCAGTATTTT. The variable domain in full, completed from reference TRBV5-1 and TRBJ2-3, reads KAGVTQTPRYLIKTRGQQVTLSCSPISGHRSVSWYQQTPGQGLQFLFEYFSETQRNKGNFPGRFSGRQFSNSRSEMNVSTLELGDSALYLCASSFSARTDTQYFGPGTRLTVL.

CDR3: CASSFQPTNEKLFF. The DNA for the CDR3 is TGTGCCAGCAGCTTTCAACCAACTAATGAAAAACTGTTTTTT. The rearrangement uses TRBV5-6 and TRBJ1-4; unclear D gene. The germline gives CDR1 SGHDT, CDR2 YYEEEE. V lost 2 bases to trimming and J lost 0 bases, with 5 bases between them. CDR3 length equals 14 residues.

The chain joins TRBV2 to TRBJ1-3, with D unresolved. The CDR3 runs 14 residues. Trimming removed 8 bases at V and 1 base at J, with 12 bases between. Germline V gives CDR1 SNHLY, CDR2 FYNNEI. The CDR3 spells CASLGLSSGNTIYF. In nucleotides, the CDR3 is TGTGCCAGCCTAGGGCTGTCGTCTGGAAACACCATATATTTT.

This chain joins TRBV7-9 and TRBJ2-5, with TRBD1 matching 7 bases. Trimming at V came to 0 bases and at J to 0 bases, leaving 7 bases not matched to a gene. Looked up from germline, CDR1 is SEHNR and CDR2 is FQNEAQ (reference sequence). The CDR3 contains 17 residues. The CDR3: CASSLAWGRGYQETQYF. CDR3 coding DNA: TGTGCCAGCAGCTTAGCCTGGGGCAGGGGGTACCAAGAGACCCAGTACTTC.

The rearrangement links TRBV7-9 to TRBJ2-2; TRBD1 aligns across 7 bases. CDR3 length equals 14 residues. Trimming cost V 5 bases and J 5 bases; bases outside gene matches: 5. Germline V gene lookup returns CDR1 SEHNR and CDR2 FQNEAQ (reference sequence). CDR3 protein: CASSPMTGTGELFF. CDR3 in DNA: TGTGCCAGCAGCCCGATGACAGGGACCGGGGAGCTGTTTTTT. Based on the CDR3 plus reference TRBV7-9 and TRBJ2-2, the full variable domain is DTGVSQNPRHKITKRGQNVTFRCDPISEHNRLYWYRQTLGQGPEFLTYFQNEAQLEKSRLLSDRFSAERPKGSFSTLEIQRTEQGDSAMYLCASSPMTGTGELFFGEGSRLTVL.

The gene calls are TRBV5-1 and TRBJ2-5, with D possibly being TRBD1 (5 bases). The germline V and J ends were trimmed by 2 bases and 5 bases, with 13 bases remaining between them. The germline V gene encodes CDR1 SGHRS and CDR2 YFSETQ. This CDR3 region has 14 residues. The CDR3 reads CASSFQGPGETQYF. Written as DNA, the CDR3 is TGCGCCAGCAGCTTCCAGGGCCCCGGGGAGACCCAGTACTTC.

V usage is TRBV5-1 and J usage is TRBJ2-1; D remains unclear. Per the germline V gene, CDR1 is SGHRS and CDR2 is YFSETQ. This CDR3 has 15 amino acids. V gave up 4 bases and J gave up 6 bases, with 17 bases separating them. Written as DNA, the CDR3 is TGCGCCAGCAGCCCAAGCCTATTCTCCGCCAATGAGCAGTTCTTC. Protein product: CASSPSLFSANEQFF.

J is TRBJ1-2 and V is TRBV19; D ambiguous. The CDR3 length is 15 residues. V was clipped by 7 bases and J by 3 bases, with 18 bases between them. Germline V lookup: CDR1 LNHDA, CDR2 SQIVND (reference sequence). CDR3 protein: CASNSREEIDYGYTF. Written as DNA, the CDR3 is TGTGCCAGTAATTCGCGGGAAGAAATTGACTATGGCTACACCTTC.